This T cell receptor beta chain was identified in a study of T cells expressing NK-cell markers. Study-level background: It was sorted CD3+CD56+NKG2C+, CD3+CD56+NKG2C- and CD3+CD56-NKG2C+ T cells that supplied the TCR beta repertoires.

Study conclusions and caveats: Five or six donors showed dominant NKG2C+ clonotypes comprising about 1.0-7.0% of their CD8+ T cells.

Per the germline V gene, CDR1 is MNHEY and CDR2 is SMNVEV (reference sequence). CDR3 length: 15 residues. TCRdb reprocessed the 5' RACE reads and keeps a single row for each CDR3 protein, giving no DNA. In total, the table holds some 410,000 distinct CDR3 sequences. Comment on this clonotype: Its specificity is unknown.

Sample: blood T cells: a sorted CD56 or NKG2C T cell subset, CD4+ or CD8+ T cells, or bulk PBMC T cells (not recorded which). This TCR was sampled from a woman between 18 and 70 years old in good health. V gene TRBV27 combines with J gene TRBJ2-6. The CDR3 loop reads CASSPRGTGANVLTF.